These T cell receptor beta chains were read from a single sample in a study of blood T cell repertoires in COVID-19. The repertoire was sequenced with immunoSEQ multiplex PCR; TCRdb's copy has only in-frame clones and lacks some. This table holds hundreds of thousands of clones, 90% found once. The sequencing sample was made of PBMCs or T cells enriched from blood (not recorded which). These TCRs come from a woman aged 18-29 years with acute COVID-19. CDR3s include the opening cysteine and the closing phenylalanine or tryptophan. Each record gives: D gene, clone size, V gene, J gene, CDR3 protein, CDR3 DNA. D genes are given only for firm matches. Size is stated for part of the rows, as once, few or many counts, or as a class when the clone is expanded.

d_call: -
clone_size: -
v_call: TRBV5-6
j_call: TRBJ1-5
cdr3_aa: CASSIGQHNQPQHF
cdr3_nt: TGTGCCAGCAGCATCGGACAGCACAATCAGCCCCAGCATTTT

d_call: -
clone_size: -
v_call: TRBV29-1
j_call: TRBJ2-1
cdr3_aa: CSVTQGTSSYNEQFF
cdr3_nt: TGCAGCGTTACACAGGGCACCAGCTCCTACAATGAGCAGTTCTTC

d_call: TRBD2
clone_size: -
v_call: TRBV10-3
j_call: TRBJ2-3
cdr3_aa: CAISEGLAGRTDTQYF
cdr3_nt: TGTGCCATCAGTGAGGGACTAGCGGGACGCACAGATACGCAGTATTTT

d_call: -
clone_size: once
v_call: TRBV12-3/TRBV12-4
j_call: TRBJ1-6
cdr3_aa: CASSYSSNSPLHF
cdr3_nt: TGTGCCAGCAGTTACAGCTCCAATTCACCCCTCCACTTT

d_call: -
clone_size: -
v_call: TRBV10-2
j_call: TRBJ2-5
cdr3_aa: CATGSAETQYF
cdr3_nt: TGCGCCACCGGGAGTGCGGAGACCCAGTACTTC

d_call: -
clone_size: -
v_call: TRBV7-8
j_call: TRBJ1-1
cdr3_aa: CASSLGGKAFF
cdr3_nt: TGTGCCAGCAGCTTGGGGGGGAAGGCTTTCTTT

d_call: -
clone_size: -
v_call: TRBV30
j_call: TRBJ2-7
cdr3_aa: CAWSSRNAYEQYF
cdr3_nt: TGTGCCTGGAGTAGCAGGAATGCCTACGAGCAGTACTTC

d_call: TRBD2
clone_size: -
v_call: TRBV7-9
j_call: TRBJ2-1
cdr3_aa: CASSLDGGRWVFF
cdr3_nt: TGTGCCAGCAGCTTAGACGGCGGGAGGTGGGTGTTCTTC

d_call: TRBD1
clone_size: -
v_call: TRBV5-8
j_call: TRBJ1-4
cdr3_aa: CASSFRGTDGKLFF
cdr3_nt: TGTGCCAGCAGCTTCCGCGGGACAGACGGAAAACTGTTTTTT

d_call: TRBD2
clone_size: -
v_call: TRBV18
j_call: TRBJ2-2
cdr3_aa: CASSRFGLAGIFGGELFF
cdr3_nt: TGTGCCAGCTCACGCTTCGGACTAGCGGGAATTTTCGGCGGGGAGCTGTTTTTT

d_call: TRBD1
clone_size: once
v_call: TRBV7-3
j_call: TRBJ2-3
cdr3_aa: CASSLGTGGRTDTQYF
cdr3_nt: TGTGCCAGCAGCTTAGGAACAGGGGGTCGCACAGATACGCAGTATTTT

d_call: TRBD2
clone_size: -
v_call: TRBV27
j_call: TRBJ2-1
cdr3_aa: CASSLILSGREDGEQFF
cdr3_nt: TGTGCCAGCAGTTTAATTCTTAGCGGGAGAGAGGATGGTGAGCAGTTCTTC

d_call: -
clone_size: once
v_call: TRBV21-1
j_call: TRBJ2-1
cdr3_aa: CARSRLADMEQFF
cdr3_nt: TGTGCCCGATCGCGTCTAGCGGACATGGAGCAGTTCTTC

d_call: -
clone_size: -
v_call: TRBV29-1
j_call: TRBJ1-4
cdr3_aa: CSARDSLNEKLFF
cdr3_nt: TGCAGCGCTCGGGACTCTTTAAATGAAAAACTGTTTTTT

d_call: -
clone_size: -
v_call: TRBV5-1
j_call: TRBJ1-1
cdr3_aa: CASSMDGNTEAFF
cdr3_nt: TGCGCCAGCAGCATGGACGGGAACACTGAAGCTTTCTTT

d_call: -
clone_size: -
v_call: TRBV7-2
j_call: TRBJ2-5
cdr3_aa: CASSLFNQQETQYF
cdr3_nt: TGTGCCAGCAGCTTATTCAACCAGCAAGAGACCCAGTACTTC

d_call: -
clone_size: once
v_call: TRBV7-2
j_call: TRBJ2-1
cdr3_aa: CASSSQLAYNEQFF
cdr3_nt: TGTGCCAGCAGCTCGCAACTCGCCTACAATGAGCAGTTCTTC

d_call: -
clone_size: -
v_call: TRBV9
j_call: TRBJ2-2
cdr3_aa: CASSPQQITGELFF
cdr3_nt: TGTGCCAGCAGCCCCCAACAGATCACCGGGGAGCTGTTTTTT

d_call: TRBD2
clone_size: -
v_call: TRBV28
j_call: TRBJ2-3
cdr3_aa: CASSLAGGTDTQYF
cdr3_nt: TGTGCCAGCAGCCTAGCGGGAGGAACAGATACGCAGTATTTT

d_call: -
clone_size: -
v_call: TRBV12-5
j_call: TRBJ2-1
cdr3_aa: CASGPPKQISPYNEQFF
cdr3_nt: TGTGCTAGTGGCCCTCCTAAGCAAATAAGCCCCTACAATGAGCAGTTCTTC

d_call: -
clone_size: -
v_call: TRBV6-2/TRBV6-3
j_call: TRBJ1-5
cdr3_aa: CASSWLDRNQPQHF
cdr3_nt: TGTGCCAGCAGTTGGCTGGACAGAAATCAGCCCCAGCATTTT

d_call: -
clone_size: -
v_call: TRBV15
j_call: TRBJ2-5
cdr3_aa: CATSRGSGAGEETQYF
cdr3_nt: TGTGCCACCAGCAGAGGGTCAGGGGCGGGGGAAGAGACCCAGTACTTC

d_call: TRBD2
clone_size: -
v_call: TRBV2
j_call: TRBJ2-1
cdr3_aa: CASSGTSSYNEQFF
cdr3_nt: TGTGCCAGCAGTGGGACTAGCTCCTACAATGAGCAGTTCTTC

d_call: -
clone_size: -
v_call: TRBV30
j_call: TRBJ1-2
cdr3_aa: CAWSVLTLYGYTF
cdr3_nt: TGTGCCTGGAGTGTACTAACACTTTATGGCTACACCTTC

d_call: TRBD1
clone_size: few
v_call: TRBV6-5
j_call: TRBJ2-7
cdr3_aa: CASSYDRGNEQYF
cdr3_nt: TGTGCCAGCAGTTATGACAGGGGGAACGAGCAGTACTTC

d_call: TRBD1
clone_size: -
v_call: TRBV5-5
j_call: TRBJ1-1
cdr3_aa: CASSGDRGQRMNTEAFF
cdr3_nt: TGTGCCAGCAGCGGCGACAGGGGACAACGGATGAACACTGAAGCTTTCTTT

d_call: -
clone_size: -
v_call: TRBV19
j_call: TRBJ1-2
cdr3_aa: CASSILFRDYGYTF
cdr3_nt: TGTGCCAGTAGTATACTGTTTAGAGACTATGGCTACACCTTC

d_call: TRBD1
clone_size: once
v_call: TRBV15
j_call: TRBJ1-4
cdr3_aa: CATSSDGQGASEKLFF
cdr3_nt: TGTGCCACCAGCTCAGATGGACAGGGGGCGAGTGAAAAACTGTTTTTT

d_call: -
clone_size: -
v_call: TRBV6-5
j_call: TRBJ2-7
cdr3_aa: CASSYPTAFGEQYF
cdr3_nt: TGTGCCAGCAGTTACCCGACTGCATTTGGTGAGCAGTACTTC

d_call: -
clone_size: -
v_call: TRBV28
j_call: TRBJ1-1
cdr3_aa: CASGGNTEAFF
cdr3_nt: TGTGCCAGCGGAGGGAACACTGAAGCTTTCTTT

d_call: -
clone_size: -
v_call: TRBV18
j_call: TRBJ2-3
cdr3_aa: CASSPGGIGTDTQYF
cdr3_nt: TGTGCCAGCTCACCGGGCGGGATAGGCACAGATACGCAGTATTTT